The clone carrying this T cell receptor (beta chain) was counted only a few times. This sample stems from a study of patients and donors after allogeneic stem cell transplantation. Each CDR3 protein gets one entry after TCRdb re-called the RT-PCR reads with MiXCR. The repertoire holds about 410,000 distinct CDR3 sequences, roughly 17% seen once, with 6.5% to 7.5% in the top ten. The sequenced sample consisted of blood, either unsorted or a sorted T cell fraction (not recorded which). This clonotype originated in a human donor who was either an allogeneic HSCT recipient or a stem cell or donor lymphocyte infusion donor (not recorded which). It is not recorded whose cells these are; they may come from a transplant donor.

Written as DNA, the CDR3 is TGTGCCAGCAGCTTAGATTCCGATGAGCAGTTCTTC. Translated, it gives CASSLDSDEQFF. The chain uses TRBV7-2 and TRBJ2-1; D remains unclear. The CDR3 contains 12 residues. Germline V gives CDR1 SGHTA, CDR2 FQGNSA. V dropped 1 base and J dropped 8 bases, with 6 bases sitting between them.